This record concerns one T cell receptor beta chain sequence. This entry is derived from a study of cytomegalovirus exposure and HLA in healthy donors. The CDR3 is 15 amino acids. Germline V gene lookup returns CDR1 SEHNR and CDR2 FQNEAQ (reference sequence). V lost 11 bases and J lost 4; bases outside the gene matches: 14. PCR involved 60 Vbeta and 13 Jbeta primers. Profiled with immunoSEQ multiplex PCR; TCRdb holds only in-frame clones, not every one. Here the sample spans approximately 130,000 clones, around 83% being singletons. The specimen was PBMCs. The rearrangement uses TRBV7-9 and TRBJ2-3, with 8 bases that match TRBD1. The origin of this receptor is a man aged 45-65 years in good health and CMV-seronegative. The CDR3 bases are TGTGCCCACGGACAGGGCCCCGAAAGGTCAGATACGCAGTATTTT. It specifies CAHGQGPERSDTQYF. The whole variable domain, filled in from reference TRBV7-9 and TRBJ2-3, reads DTGVSQNPRHKITKRGQNVTFRCDPISEHNRLYWYRQTLGQGPEFLTYFQNEAQLEKSRLLSDRFSAERPKGSFSTLEIQRTEQGDSAMYLCAHGQGPERSDTQYFGPGTRLTVL.